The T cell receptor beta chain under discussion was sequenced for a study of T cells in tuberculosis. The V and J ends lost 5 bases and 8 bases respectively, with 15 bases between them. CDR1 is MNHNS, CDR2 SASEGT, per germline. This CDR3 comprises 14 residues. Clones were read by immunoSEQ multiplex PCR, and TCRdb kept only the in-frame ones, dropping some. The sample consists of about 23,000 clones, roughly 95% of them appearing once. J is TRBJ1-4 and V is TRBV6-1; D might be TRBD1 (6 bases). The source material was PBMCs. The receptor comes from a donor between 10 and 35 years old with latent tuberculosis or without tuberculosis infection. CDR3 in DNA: TGTGCCAGCAGTCGAGGGGAAAGGGGGGAAAAACTGTTTTTT. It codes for CASSRGERGEKLFF.